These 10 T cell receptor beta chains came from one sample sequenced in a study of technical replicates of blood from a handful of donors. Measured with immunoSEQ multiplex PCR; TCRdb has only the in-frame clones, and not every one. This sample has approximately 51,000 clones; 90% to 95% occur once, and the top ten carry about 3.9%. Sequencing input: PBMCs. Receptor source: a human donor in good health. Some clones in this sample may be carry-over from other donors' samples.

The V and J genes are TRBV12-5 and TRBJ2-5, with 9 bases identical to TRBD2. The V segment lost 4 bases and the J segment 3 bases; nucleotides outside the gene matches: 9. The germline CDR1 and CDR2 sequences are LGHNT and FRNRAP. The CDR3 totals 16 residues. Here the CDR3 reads CASGSGLARVKETQYF. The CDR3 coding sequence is TGTGCTAGTGGTTCAGGACTAGCGAGGGTTAAAGAGACCCAGTACTTC.

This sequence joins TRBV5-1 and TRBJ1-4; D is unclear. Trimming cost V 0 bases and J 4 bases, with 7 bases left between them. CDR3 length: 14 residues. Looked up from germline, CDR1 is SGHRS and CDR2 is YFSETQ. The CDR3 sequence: CASSLGVLNEKLFF. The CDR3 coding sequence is TGCGCCAGCAGCTTGGGAGTTCTTAATGAAAAACTGTTTTTT. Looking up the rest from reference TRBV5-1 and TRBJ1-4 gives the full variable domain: KAGVTQTPRYLIKTRGQQVTLSCSPISGHRSVSWYQQTPGQGLQFLFEYFSETQRNKGNFPGRFSGRQFSNSRSEMNVSTLELGDSALYLCASSLGVLNEKLFFGSGTQLSVL.

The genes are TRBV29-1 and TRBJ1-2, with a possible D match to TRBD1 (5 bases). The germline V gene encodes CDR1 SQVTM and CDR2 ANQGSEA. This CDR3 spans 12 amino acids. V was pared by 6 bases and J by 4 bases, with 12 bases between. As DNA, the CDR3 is TGCAGCGTGGGGCCCAATAGCTATGGCTACACCTTC. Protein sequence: CSVGPNSYGYTF.

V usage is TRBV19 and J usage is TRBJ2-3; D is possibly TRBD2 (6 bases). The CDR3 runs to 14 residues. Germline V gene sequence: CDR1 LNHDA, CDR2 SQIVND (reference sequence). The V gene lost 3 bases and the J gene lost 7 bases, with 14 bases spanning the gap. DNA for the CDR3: TGTGCCAGTAGTATCGGAGGGTCGAGGAATACGCAGTATTTT. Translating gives CASSIGGSRNTQYF.

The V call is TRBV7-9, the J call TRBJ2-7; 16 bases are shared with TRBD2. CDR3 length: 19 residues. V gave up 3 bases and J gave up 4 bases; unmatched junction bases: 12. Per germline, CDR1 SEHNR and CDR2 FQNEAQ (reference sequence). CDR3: CASSFVGLAGGPSPYEQYF. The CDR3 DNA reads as TGTGCCAGCAGCTTCGTGGGACTAGCGGGAGGGCCGAGCCCTTACGAGCAGTACTTC.

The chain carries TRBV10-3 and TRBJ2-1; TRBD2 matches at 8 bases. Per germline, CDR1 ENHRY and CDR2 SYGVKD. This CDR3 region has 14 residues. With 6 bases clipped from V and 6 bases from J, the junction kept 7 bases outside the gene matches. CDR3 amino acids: CAIREDGTSNEQFF. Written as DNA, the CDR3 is TGTGCCATCAGAGAGGATGGGACTAGCAATGAGCAGTTCTTC.

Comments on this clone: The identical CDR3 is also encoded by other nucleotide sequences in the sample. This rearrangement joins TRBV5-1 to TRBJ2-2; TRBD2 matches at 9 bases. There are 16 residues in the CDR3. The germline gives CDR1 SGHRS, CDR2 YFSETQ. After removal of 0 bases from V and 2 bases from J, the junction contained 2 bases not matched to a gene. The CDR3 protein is CASSLEAGGNTGELFF. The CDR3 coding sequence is TGCGCCAGCAGCTTGGAAGCGGGGGGCAACACCGGGGAGCTGTTTTTT.

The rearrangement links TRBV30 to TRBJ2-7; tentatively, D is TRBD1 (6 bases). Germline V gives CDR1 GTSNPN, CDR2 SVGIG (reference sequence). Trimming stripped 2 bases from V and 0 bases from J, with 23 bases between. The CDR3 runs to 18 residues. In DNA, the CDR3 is TGTGCCTGGAGTCCCAGGACAGCTTTCTACACATTCTCCTACGAGCAGTACTTC. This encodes CAWSPRTAFYTFSYEQYF.

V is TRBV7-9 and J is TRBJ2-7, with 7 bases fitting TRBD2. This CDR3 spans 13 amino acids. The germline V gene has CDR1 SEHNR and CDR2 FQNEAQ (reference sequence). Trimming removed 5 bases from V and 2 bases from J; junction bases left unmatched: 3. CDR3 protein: CASSVAGAYEQYF. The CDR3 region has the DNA TGTGCCAGCAGCGTGGCGGGGGCCTACGAGCAGTACTTC.

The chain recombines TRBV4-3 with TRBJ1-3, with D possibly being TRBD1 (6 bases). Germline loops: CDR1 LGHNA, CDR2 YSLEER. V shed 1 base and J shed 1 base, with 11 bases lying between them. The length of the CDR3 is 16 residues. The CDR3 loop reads CASSQAAGESGNTIYF. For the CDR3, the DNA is TGCGCCAGCAGCCAAGCGGCAGGGGAATCTGGAAACACCATATATTTT.